The next 19 T cell receptor beta chains were all read from a single sample in a study of CD8+CD57+ T cells in acquired aplastic anemia. Both TCR beta VDJ combination and CDR3 sequence profiling were carried out. Genomic DNA was the template for this profiling. TCRdb analysed the reads with MiXCR anew, one entry per CDR3 protein. The repertoire holds about 190,000 distinct CDR3 sequences, with roughly half as singletons. The specimen sequenced was sorted CD4+, CD8+, or CD8+CD57+ T cells (not recorded which) from PBMCs. The receptors stem from a human donor in good health, serving as a control.

This clonotype has ten or more counts. The gene calls are TRBV20-1 and TRBJ2-7, with TRBD1 identical over 8 bases. Looked up from germline, CDR1 is DFQATT and CDR2 is SNEGSKA (reference sequence). The CDR3 has 14 amino acids. The J segment lost 0 bases and the V segment lost 3 bases, leaving 4 bases of the junction unmatched. Here the CDR3 reads CSASGDRSSYEQYF. Here the CDR3 DNA reads TGCAGTGCTAGTGGGGACAGGAGCTCCTACGAGCAGTACTTC.

V usage is TRBV7-2 and J usage is TRBJ2-7, with D perhaps TRBD1 (5 bases). V was shortened by 4 bases and J by 3 bases, with 16 bases between the two germline ends. Germline lookup yields CDR1 SGHTA and CDR2 FQGNSA. The CDR3 totals 15 residues. As DNA, the CDR3 is TGTGCCAGCAGCTCCCCAGGGTTCTATGGCTACGAGCAGTACTTC. Its protein product is CASSSPGFYGYEQYF.

At least ten counts were recorded for this clonotype. V gene TRBV7-2 combines with J gene TRBJ1-2; possible D gene TRBD1, 6 bases. The CDR3 runs 15 residues. Trimming removed 3 bases at V and 5 bases at J, with 16 bases between. Germline-derived CDR1 and CDR2 are SGHTA and FQGNSA. CDR3 bases: TGTGCCAGCAGCTTGAGGGGGACGGGCCAATATGGCTACACCTTC. Amino acids: CASSLRGTGQYGYTF.

This rearrangement joins TRBV5-5 to TRBJ1-5, with D hard to call. The germline V and J ends were trimmed by 7 bases and 1 base, with 15 bases remaining between them. CDR1 and CDR2 from the germline V gene are SGHKS and YYEKEE (reference sequence). The CDR3 contains 15 residues. CDR3 sequence: CASQIRGESNQPQHF. For the CDR3, the DNA is TGTGCCAGCCAGATTCGTGGGGAGAGCAATCAGCCCCAGCATTTT.

The chain uses TRBV5-1 and TRBJ2-1; 9 bases are a match to TRBD1. This CDR3 region has 15 residues. V dropped 4 bases and J dropped 8; count of bases not matched to a gene: 10. Germline V gene lookup returns CDR1 SGHRS and CDR2 YFSETQ. The CDR3 DNA reads TGCGCCAGCAGCATGGCCGGGACAGGGAGCGATGAGCAGTTCTTC. This sequence encodes CASSMAGTGSDEQFF.

This clonotype came up many times. This rearrangement joins TRBV7-8 to TRBJ1-1, with D hard to call. V lost 1 base and J 4 bases, leaving 10 bases between the germline ends. Germline assignment: CDR1 SGHVS and CDR2 FQNEAQ. The CDR3 has 14 amino acids. The CDR3 here is CASSLVWEGTEAFF. As DNA, the CDR3 is TGTGCCAGCAGCTTAGTGTGGGAAGGCACTGAAGCTTTCTTT.

This clonotype occurred many times. The chain combines TRBV7-2 with TRBJ2-2, with 8 nucleotides matching TRBD2. This CDR3 spans 15 amino acids. Germline-derived CDR1 and CDR2 are SGHTA and FQGNSA. Unmatched junction bases numbered 9, after V lost 4 bases and J lost 8 bases. CDR3 nucleotides: TGTGCCAGCAGCTCAAGACTAGCGTCTGCTGGGGAGCTGTTTTTT. Protein: CASSSRLASAGELFF.

As regards this clonotype: Since the CDR3 does not end with the conserved phenylalanine or tryptophan, this likely comes from a read error. The chain combines TRBV7-2 with TRBJ2-2; 7 positions match TRBD1. Germline-derived CDR1 and CDR2 are SGHTA and FQGNSA. CDR3 length equals 16 residues. The CDR3 DNA is TGCGCCAGCAGCACCAAGGACAGGCTAAACACCGGGGAGCTGTTTTCT. This translates into CASSTKDRLNTGELFS.

V gene TRBV18 combines with J gene TRBJ1-2; maybe TRBD1 (6 bases). The V gene's germline CDR1 is KGHSH and CDR2 LQKENI. This CDR3 is built from 15 residues. V was clipped by 4 bases and J by 2 bases, with 14 bases between them. The CDR3: CASSLPRGRNYGYTF. For the CDR3, the DNA is TGTGCCAGCTCACTACCCAGGGGAAGGAACTATGGCTACACCTTC.

This chain links TRBV7-2 with TRBJ1-1, with D hard to call. The CDR3 is 14 amino acids. Deletions cut 5 bases from V and 1 base from J, with 11 bases between. The germline V gene encodes CDR1 SGHTA and CDR2 FQGNSA. Here the CDR3 DNA reads TGTGCCAGCAGCACATATTTCGGGAACACTGAAGCTTTCTTT. Translation: CASSTYFGNTEAFF.

The DNA for the CDR3 is TGCAGTGCCGGACGAACCGACGGAGACAGGGGGAGGTCTGGCTACACCTTC. It yields the protein CSAGRTDGDRGRSGYTF. The gene calls are TRBV29-1 and TRBJ1-2; 9 bases map to TRBD1. Per germline, CDR1 SQVTM and CDR2 ANQGSEA. The CDR3 runs 17 residues.

This clonotype has a handful of counts. A clone one base away is much larger, so this may be a read error. V usage is TRBV7-2 and J usage is TRBJ1-2; 8 bases agree with TRBD1. Germline V gene sequence: CDR1 SGHTA, CDR2 FQGNSA. The CDR3 has 14 amino acids. The CDR3 here is CGSSAGTGFYGYTF. CDR3 nucleotides: TGTGGCAGCAGCGCCGGGACAGGTTTCTATGGCTACACCTTC. The full variable domain, in which reference TRBV7-2 and TRBJ1-2 provide the parts outside the CDR3, is GAGVSQSPSNKVTEKGKDVELRCDPISGHTALYWYRQSLGQGLEFLIYFQGNSAPDKSGLPSDRFSAERTGGSVSTLTIQRTQQEDSAVYLCGSSAGTGFYGYTFGSGTRLTVV.

The rearrangement links TRBV19 to TRBJ2-2; 11 nucleotides match TRBD1. The CDR3 loop spans 15 amino acids. V dropped 5 bases and J dropped 6; count of bases not matched to a gene: 5. The germline CDR1 and CDR2 sequences are LNHDA and SQIVND (reference sequence). The CDR3 bases are TGTGCCAGTAGTGGACAGGGGGCAGGTCCCGGGGAGCTGTTTTTT. It specifies CASSGQGAGPGELFF.

This clonotype showed up just a few times. V gene TRBV4-1 combines with J gene TRBJ2-4; possible D gene TRBD2, 6 bases. Looked up from germline, CDR1 is MGHRA and CDR2 is YSYEKL. Between the trimmed V and J ends, which lost 5 bases and 12 bases, there was a span of 29 bases. CDR3 length equals 17 residues. CDR3: CASSSRARDGIKGGQYF. The CDR3, as DNA: TGCGCCAGCAGCTCGAGGGCCCGGGACGGCATCAAGGGAGGTCAGTACTTC.

This clonotype was picked up many times. This rearrangement joins TRBV5-8 to TRBJ2-6; tentatively, D is TRBD1 (6 bases). This CDR3 region has 16 residues. V was pared by 0 bases and J by 3 bases, with 10 bases between. Germline assignment: CDR1 SGHTS and CDR2 YDEGEE. CDR3: CASSLDRASGANVLTF. The CDR3 DNA reads as TGTGCCAGCAGCTTGGACAGGGCGAGTGGGGCCAACGTCCTGACTTTC.

This rearrangement joins TRBV7-8 to TRBJ2-3, with 9 bases fitting TRBD2. Germline trimming cut 5 bases from V and 3 bases from J; bases unmatched to any gene: 6. CDR3 length equals 15 residues. The germline V gene encodes CDR1 SGHVS and CDR2 FQNEAQ. For the CDR3, the DNA is TGTGCCAGCAGCCGAGCGGGAGGTGGAACAGATACGCAGTATTTT. Translated, it gives CASSRAGGGTDTQYF.

Note on this clonotype: Relative to the germline gene, one junction end is altered; a read error may explain this. The J gene is TRBJ2-7, the V gene TRBV3-1, with D uncertain. This CDR3 contains 11 residues. Germline V lookup: CDR1 LGHDT, CDR2 YNNKEL (reference sequence). CDR3 sequence (DNA): TGTGCCCGCAGCCAAACCTACGAGCAGTACTTC. Protein: CARSQTYEQYF.

This clonotype has at least ten counts. V is TRBV6-2 or TRBV6-3 and J is TRBJ2-7; either TRBD1 or TRBD2 may supply D (7 bases each). V gave up 7 bases and J gave up 2 bases, with 15 bases separating them. The CDR3 has 14 residues. The germline CDR1 and CDR2 sequences are MNHEY and SVGEGT. The CDR3 loop reads CASTSRGGTYEQYF. DNA of the CDR3: TGTGCCAGCACTTCCAGGGGGGGGACCTACGAGCAGTACTTC.

This clonotype was detected ten times or more. The genes are TRBV24-1 and TRBJ2-5; 8 bases line up with TRBD1. The germline V gene has CDR1 KGHDR and CDR2 SFDVKD. The CDR3 runs 15 residues. V was clipped by 7 bases and J by 5 bases; unmatched bases: 11. CDR3 nucleotide sequence: TGTGCCACCAGGAGTGGGCAGGGGGCATCGGAGACCCAGTACTTC. It translates to CATRSGQGASETQYF.